A selection of T cell receptor beta chains follows, all from one sample in a study of blood T cells in healthy people across ages. TCRdb processed the 5' RACE reads anew with MiXCR; each CDR3 protein has one entry. This repertoire shows 650,000 to 1,000,000 distinct CDR3 sequences, 30% to 45% found once; its top ten account for over 10%. The specimen sequenced was blood. Receptors originate from a man between 18 and 35 years old in good health. Each CDR3 is given with its conserved first and last residue. The D gene is left open where the match is weak. Part of the rows lack a size; the others show once, few, many or a class for expanded clones.

clone_size: NA
j_call: TRBJ1-4
v_call: TRBV4-1
d_call: NA
cdr3_nt: TGCGCCAGCAGGGCAGGGATTGGTGAAAAACTGTTTTTT
cdr3_aa: CASRAGIGEKLFF

clone_size: NA
j_call: TRBJ1-5
v_call: TRBV7-2
d_call: NA
cdr3_nt: TGTGCCAGCAGCCTGCGGGCGTTGGGGGGGGTGGGCAATCAGCCCCAGCATTTT
cdr3_aa: CASSLRALGGVGNQPQHF

clone_size: many
j_call: TRBJ1-4
v_call: TRBV29-1
d_call: TRBD1
cdr3_nt: TGCAGCGCATTGGACAGGGGGACTAATGAAAAACTGTTTTTT
cdr3_aa: CSALDRGTNEKLFF

clone_size: NA
j_call: TRBJ2-5
v_call: TRBV11-2
d_call: TRBD2
cdr3_nt: TGTGCCAGCAGCTTAGATCGACGAGCGGGGGTAGAGACCCAGTACTTC
cdr3_aa: CASSLDRRAGVETQYF

clone_size: once
j_call: TRBJ2-3
v_call: TRBV7-2
d_call: NA
cdr3_nt: TGTGCCAGCAGCCTGATGGTCGGCGGACTTACGGATACGCAGTATTTT
cdr3_aa: CASSLMVGGLTDTQYF

clone_size: many
j_call: TRBJ2-1
v_call: TRBV4-1
d_call: TRBD2
cdr3_nt: TGCGCCAGCAGCCTACCGGCTAGCGGGACCTACAATGAGCAGTTCTTC
cdr3_aa: CASSLPASGTYNEQFF

clone_size: few
j_call: TRBJ2-7
v_call: TRBV7-2
d_call: NA
cdr3_nt: TGTGCCAGCATCCCGACTTTGAGCTCCTACAATGAGCAGTACTTC
cdr3_aa: CASIPTLSSYNEQYF

clone_size: NA
j_call: TRBJ1-1
v_call: TRBV2
d_call: TRBD1
cdr3_nt: TGTGCCAGCAGTGGCGGACAGGGAAGAGCTCGTGGCACTGAAGCTTTCTTT
cdr3_aa: CASSGGQGRARGTEAFF

clone_size: NA
j_call: TRBJ1-5
v_call: TRBV5-5
d_call: NA
cdr3_nt: TGTGCCAGCAGGCCGACGGCAGGGATGGTAAGCGGCAATCAGCCCCAGCATTTT
cdr3_aa: CASRPTAGMVSGNQPQHF

clone_size: NA
j_call: TRBJ2-7
v_call: TRBV7-2
d_call: NA
cdr3_nt: TGTGCCAGCAGCTTAGAAGGGACGGGGCCCTCCTACGAGCAGTACTTC
cdr3_aa: CASSLEGTGPSYEQYF

clone_size: NA
j_call: TRBJ2-7
v_call: TRBV3-1
d_call: NA
cdr3_nt: TGTGCCAGCAGCCAAGCCCTAGGTGGCTCCTACAATGAGCAGTACTTC
cdr3_aa: CASSQALGGSYNEQYF

clone_size: NA
j_call: TRBJ1-2
v_call: TRBV7-2
d_call: TRBD1
cdr3_nt: TGTGCCAGCAGCCAGGGGGTACAAGGATATGGCTACACCTTC
cdr3_aa: CASSQGVQGYGYTF

clone_size: NA
j_call: TRBJ2-1
v_call: TRBV5-1
d_call: NA
cdr3_nt: TGCGCCAGCAGCTTGGCCTTACTGAGGGAGCAGTTCTTC
cdr3_aa: CASSLALLREQFF

clone_size: NA
j_call: TRBJ1-1
v_call: TRBV5-1
d_call: NA
cdr3_nt: TGCGCCAGCAGCTTGTCGGAGAACATGAACACTGAAGCTTTCTTT
cdr3_aa: CASSLSENMNTEAFF

clone_size: NA
j_call: TRBJ2-1
v_call: TRBV3-1
d_call: NA
cdr3_nt: TGTGCCAGCAGCCAAGCTCTAGCGAAACAAGAGACCCAGTTCTTC
cdr3_aa: CASSQALAKQETQFF

clone_size: many
j_call: TRBJ2-5
v_call: TRBV10-3
d_call: NA
cdr3_nt: TGTGCCATCAGTGAGGAGATAACCCAAGAGACCCAGTACTTC
cdr3_aa: CAISEEITQETQYF

clone_size: once
j_call: TRBJ2-5
v_call: TRBV3-1
d_call: NA
cdr3_nt: TGTGCCAGCAGCCAAGAGGCTAGGTTCTTGGGCAATGAGCAGTACTTC
cdr3_aa: CASSQEARFLGNEQYF

clone_size: once
j_call: TRBJ2-2
v_call: TRBV20-1
d_call: TRBD1
cdr3_nt: TGCAGTGCTAGGGGGACAGATGGCACCGGGGAGCTGTTTTTT
cdr3_aa: CSARGTDGTGELFF

clone_size: NA
j_call: TRBJ1-2
v_call: TRBV29-1
d_call: NA
cdr3_nt: TGCAGCGTTGATACTGCTGGTGTGGGCTATGGCTACACCTTC
cdr3_aa: CSVDTAGVGYGYTF

clone_size: NA
j_call: TRBJ1-2
v_call: TRBV12-3/TRBV12-4
d_call: NA
cdr3_nt: TGTGCCAGCACCTCCAGAGAACTGGATGGCTACACCTTC
cdr3_aa: CASTSRELDGYTF